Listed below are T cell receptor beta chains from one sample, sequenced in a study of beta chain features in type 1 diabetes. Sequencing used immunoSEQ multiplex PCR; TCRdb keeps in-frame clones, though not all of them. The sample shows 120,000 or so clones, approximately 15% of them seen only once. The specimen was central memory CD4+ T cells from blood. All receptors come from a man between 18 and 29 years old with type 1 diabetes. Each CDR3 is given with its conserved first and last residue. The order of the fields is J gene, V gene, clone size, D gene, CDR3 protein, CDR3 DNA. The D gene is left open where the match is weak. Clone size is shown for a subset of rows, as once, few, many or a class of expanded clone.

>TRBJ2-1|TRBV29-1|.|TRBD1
CSVDGTGGGDEQFF
TGCAGCGTCGACGGGACAGGGGGCGGAGATGAGCAGTTCTTC
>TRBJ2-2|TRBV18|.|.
CASSPSGRRGAGELFF
TGTGCCAGCTCACCCTCGGGTCGCCGCGGAGCCGGGGAGCTGTTTTTT
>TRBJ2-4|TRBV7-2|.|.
CASSLGSQGKNIQYF
TGTGCCAGCAGCTTAGGAAGTCAGGGGAAAAACATTCAGTACTTC
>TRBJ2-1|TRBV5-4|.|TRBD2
CASSLGAPSGMTYNEQFF
TGTGCCAGCAGCTTGGGTGCCCCTAGCGGTATGACCTACAATGAGCAGTTCTTC
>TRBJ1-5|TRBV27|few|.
CASSFSNQPQHF
TGTGCCAGCAGTTTTAGCAATCAGCCCCAGCATTTT
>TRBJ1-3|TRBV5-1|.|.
CASSLDDSQYSGNTIYF
TGCGCCAGCAGCTTGGATGACAGCCAGTACTCTGGAAACACCATATATTTT
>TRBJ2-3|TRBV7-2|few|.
CASSLVAGAGDTQYF
TGTGCCAGCAGCTTAGTTGCGGGGGCTGGGGATACGCAGTATTTT
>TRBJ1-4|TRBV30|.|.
CAWSGNRAQKLFF
TGTGCCTGGAGTGGGAACAGGGCTCAAAAACTGTTTTTT
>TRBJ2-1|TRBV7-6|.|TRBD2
CASSLRTSGDNEQFF
TGTGCCAGCAGCTTGCGGACTAGCGGGGACAATGAGCAGTTCTTC
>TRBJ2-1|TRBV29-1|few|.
CSVDSSYNEQFF
TGCAGCGTAGACAGCTCCTACAATGAGCAGTTCTTC
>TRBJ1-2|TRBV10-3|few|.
CAIKADSNYGYTF
TGTGCCATCAAGGCAGACTCTAACTATGGCTACACCTTC
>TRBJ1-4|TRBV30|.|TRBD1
CACGPGTGVARREKLFF
TGTGCCTGTGGACCCGGGACAGGGGTCGCCAGGCGTGAAAAACTGTTTTTT
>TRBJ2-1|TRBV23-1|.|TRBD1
CASSQFGTGRFF
TGCGCCAGCAGTCAATTTGGGACAGGGCGATTCTTC
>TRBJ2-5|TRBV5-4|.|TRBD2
CASSLGLAGAETQYF
TGTGCCAGCAGCTTGGGGCTAGCGGGAGCAGAGACCCAGTACTTC